This T cell receptor (beta chain) was sequenced during a study of blood T cell repertoires in COVID-19. Self-reported history from a screening survey and questionnaire set each donor's cohort. Recovered Cohort 3 donors showed two negative PCRs, clearance, or symptom resolution. V trimming: 4 bases; J trimming: 6 bases; junction bases outside the gene matches: 5. CDR3 length: 14 residues. The V gene's germline CDR1 is SGHAT and CDR2 FQNNGV. Measured with immunoSEQ multiplex PCR; TCRdb has only the in-frame clones, and not every one. This sample has about 160,000 clones, with around nine tenths found just once.

The V and J genes are TRBV11-2 and TRBJ2-7; 11 bases align to TRBD2. This receptor was taken from a woman aged 50 to 60 who had recovered from COVID-19. Sequenced input: PBMCs or T cells enriched from blood (not recorded which). CDR3 sequence: CASSSPGLAAEQYF. In DNA form, the CDR3 reads TGTGCCAGCAGCTCACCGGGACTAGCGGCCGAGCAGTACTTC.